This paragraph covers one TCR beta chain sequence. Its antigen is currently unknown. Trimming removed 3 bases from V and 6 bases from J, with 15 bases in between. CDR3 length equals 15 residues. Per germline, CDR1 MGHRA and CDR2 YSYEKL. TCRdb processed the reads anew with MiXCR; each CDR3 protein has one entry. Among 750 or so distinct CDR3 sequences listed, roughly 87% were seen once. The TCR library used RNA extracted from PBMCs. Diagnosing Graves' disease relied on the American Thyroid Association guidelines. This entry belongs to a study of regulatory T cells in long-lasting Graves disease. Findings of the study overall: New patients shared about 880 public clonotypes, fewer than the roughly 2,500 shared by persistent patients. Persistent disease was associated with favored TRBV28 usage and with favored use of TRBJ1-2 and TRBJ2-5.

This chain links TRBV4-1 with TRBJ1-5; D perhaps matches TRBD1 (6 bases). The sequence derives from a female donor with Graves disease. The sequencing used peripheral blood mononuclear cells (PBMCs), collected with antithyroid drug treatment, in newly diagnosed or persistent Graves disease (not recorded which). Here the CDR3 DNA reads TGCGCCAGCAGCCAGGGGATAGGGGGGGGTCAGCCCCAGCATTTT. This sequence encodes CASSQGIGGGQPQHF.